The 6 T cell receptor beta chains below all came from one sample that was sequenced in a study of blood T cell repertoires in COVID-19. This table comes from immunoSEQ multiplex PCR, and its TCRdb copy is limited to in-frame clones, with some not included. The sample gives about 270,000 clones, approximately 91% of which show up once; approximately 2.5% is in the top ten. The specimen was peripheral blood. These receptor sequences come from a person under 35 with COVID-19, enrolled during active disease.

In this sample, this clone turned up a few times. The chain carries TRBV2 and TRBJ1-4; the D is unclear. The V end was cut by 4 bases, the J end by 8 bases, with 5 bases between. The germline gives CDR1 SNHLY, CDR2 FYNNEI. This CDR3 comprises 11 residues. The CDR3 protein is CASSVLEKLFF. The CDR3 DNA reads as TGTGCCAGCAGTGTCCTAGAAAAACTGTTTTTT.

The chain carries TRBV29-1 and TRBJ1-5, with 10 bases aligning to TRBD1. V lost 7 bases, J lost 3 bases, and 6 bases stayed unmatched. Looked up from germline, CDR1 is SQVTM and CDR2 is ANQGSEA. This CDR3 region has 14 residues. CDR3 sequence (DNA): TGCAGCGCCCGGACAGGGGGTGACAATCAGCCCCAGCATTTT. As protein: CSARTGGDNQPQHF.

In DNA form, the CDR3 reads TGTGCCAGCAGCACGATACCGGGACTCACGGTCTCCTACGAGCAGTACTTC. Residues: CASSTIPGLTVSYEQYF. The rearrangement links TRBV11-2 to TRBJ2-7; possibly TRBD2 for D (6 bases). The CDR3 consists of 17 residues. The germline V gene encodes CDR1 SGHAT and CDR2 FQNNGV. The V end lost 5 bases, the J end lost 0 bases, and 20 bases lay between the germline ends. The full variable domain, rest sourced from reference TRBV11-2 and TRBJ2-7, is EAGVAQSPRYKIIEKRQSVAFWCNPISGHATLYWYQQILGQGPKLLIQFQNNGVVDDSQLPKDRFSAERLKGVDSTLKIQPAKLEDSAVYLCASSTIPGLTVSYEQYFGPGTRLTVT.

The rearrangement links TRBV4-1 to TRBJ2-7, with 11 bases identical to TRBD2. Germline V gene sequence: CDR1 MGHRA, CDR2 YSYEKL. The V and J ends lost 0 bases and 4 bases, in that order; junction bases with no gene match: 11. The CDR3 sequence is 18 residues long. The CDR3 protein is CASSQELGSGLADYEQYF. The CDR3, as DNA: TGCGCCAGCAGCCAAGAACTGGGGTCGGGACTAGCGGATTACGAGCAGTACTTC.

The CDR3 spells CASSGGWNQPQHF. The CDR3 DNA is TGTGCCAGCAGCGGCGGGTGGAATCAGCCCCAGCATTTT. J is TRBJ1-5 and V is TRBV5-6; D gene ambiguous. The length of the CDR3 is 13 residues. Trimming took off 4 bases at V and 4 bases at J, with 9 bases between the two ends. Germline-derived CDR1 and CDR2 are SGHDT and YYEEEE.

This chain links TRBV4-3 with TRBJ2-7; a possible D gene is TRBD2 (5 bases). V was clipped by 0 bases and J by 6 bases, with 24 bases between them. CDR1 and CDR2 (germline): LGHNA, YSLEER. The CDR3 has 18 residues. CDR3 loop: CASSQEVPSGGYASEQYF. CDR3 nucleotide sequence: TGCGCCAGCAGCCAAGAAGTCCCCAGTGGCGGGTATGCCTCCGAGCAGTACTTC.